These 26 T cell receptor beta chains were all obtained from the same sample, sequenced in a study of shared clonotypes between healthy human individuals. Profiling relied on immunoSEQ multiplex PCR, and the TCRdb table lists in-frame clones only, not all of them. The table lists about 1 million clones, about 76% of them singletons. Sequencing was carried out using memory CD4+ T cells sorted from blood. This sample's subset: CD45RA-negative fraction. These receptors were obtained from a man in his late teens or twenties in good health.

The chain employs TRBV15 and TRBJ1-5, with D hard to call. Trimming pared 3 bases from V and 9 bases from J, leaving 9 bases between. The CDR3 totals 12 residues. Germline-derived CDR1 and CDR2 are LNHNV and YYDKDF (reference sequence). The CDR3 DNA is TGTGCCACCAGCAGGGGGTGGGGGCCCCAGCATTTT. The encoded protein is CATSRGWGPQHF. The full variable domain, with the rest looked up from reference TRBV15 and TRBJ1-5, is DAMVIQNPRYQVTQFGKPVTLSCSQTLNHNVMYWYQQKSSQAPKLLFHYYDKDFNNEADTPDNFQSRRPNTSFCFLDIRSPGLGDTAMYLCATSRGWGPQHFGDGTRLSIL.

With regard to this clone: A far larger clone is off by one base, so a read error is likely. V is TRBV7-8 and J is TRBJ1-2; TRBD1 aligns across 9 bases. Trimming took 5 bases from V and 4 from J; bases not matched to a gene: 5. Germline CDR1 SGHVS, CDR2 FQNEAQ. The CDR3 totals 14 residues. The CDR3 sequence is CASSTGTGTYGYTF. The DNA of the CDR3 is TGTGCCAGCAGCACCGGGACAGGGACCTATGGCTACACCTTC.

The chain recombines TRBV6-5 with TRBJ2-1; 8 nucleotides line up with TRBD2. With V trimmed by 2 bases and J by 2 bases, 5 bases remained unmatched. There are 16 residues in the CDR3. Per germline, CDR1 MNHEY and CDR2 SVGAGI. CDR3 loop: CASSYPGSGAYNEQFF. For the CDR3, the DNA is TGTGCCAGCAGTTACCCAGGTAGCGGGGCCTACAATGAGCAGTTCTTC.

A remark on this clone: Other nucleotide sequences in the sample specify the same CDR3. The V and J genes are TRBV6-6 and TRBJ2-5; the D is unclear. The ends were cut back, 2 bases at V and 1 base at J, with 5 bases in the middle. The germline CDR1 and CDR2 sequences are MNHNY and SVGAGI (reference sequence). The CDR3 is 13 residues long. The CDR3 protein is CASSYRGQETQYF. CDR3 coding DNA: TGTGCCAGCAGTTACAGAGGCCAAGAGACCCAGTACTTC.

J is TRBJ2-5 and V is TRBV28; D may be TRBD1 (5 bases). There are 13 residues in the CDR3. CDR1 is MDHEN, CDR2 SYDVKM, per germline. Trimming pared 4 bases from V and 5 bases from J, leaving 11 bases between. Written as DNA, the CDR3 is TGTGCCAGCAGTTGGGGTGCAGGGGAGACCCAGTACTTC. Translating gives CASSWGAGETQYF.

V usage is TRBV5-1 and J usage is TRBJ2-5; 7 bases line up with TRBD2. CDR1 and CDR2 from the germline V gene are SGHRS and YFSETQ. The ends lost 0 bases at V and 5 bases at J; junction bases unmatched: 1. This CDR3 has 13 residues. The CDR3 sequence is CASSLVSGETQYF. The CDR3 nucleotides read TGCGCCAGCAGCTTGGTTAGCGGGGAGACCCAGTACTTC.

The gene calls are TRBV19 and TRBJ2-5; 13 nucleotides match TRBD2. This CDR3 is built from 17 residues. The ends lost 2 bases at V and 2 bases at J; junction bases unmatched: 5. Per the germline V gene, CDR1 is LNHDA and CDR2 is SQIVND (reference sequence). This CDR3 is CASSISLTSGGQETQYF. The CDR3 DNA reads TGTGCCAGTAGTATATCCTTGACTAGCGGGGGGCAAGAGACCCAGTACTTC.

The rearrangement links TRBV11-2 to TRBJ2-5; 11 bases map to TRBD2. This CDR3 spans 16 amino acids. With 5 bases clipped from V and 6 bases from J, the junction kept 11 bases outside the gene matches. In germline, CDR1 is SGHAT, CDR2 FQNNGV. CDR3 in amino acids: CASSEPGTSGRKTQYF. As DNA, the CDR3 is TGTGCCAGCAGCGAACCCGGGACTAGCGGTCGGAAGACCCAGTACTTC.

This clone was counted a few times. V gene TRBV5-5 combines with J gene TRBJ2-7; D may match TRBD1 or TRBD2 (5 bases each). V lost 2 bases and J 1 base, leaving 13 bases between the germline ends. The germline V gene encodes CDR1 SGHKS and CDR2 YYEKEE (reference sequence). CDR3 length: 15 amino acids. The CDR3 loop reads CASSLALGTSYEQYF. CDR3 in DNA: TGTGCCAGCAGCTTAGCGCTCGGGACGTCCTACGAGCAGTACTTC.

The genes are TRBV4-1 and TRBJ2-1, with 8 bases that match TRBD2. CDR3 length: 17 amino acids. CDR1 MGHRA and CDR2 YSYEKL come from the germline V gene. V lost 0 bases and J lost 4; bases outside the gene matches: 8. The CDR3 bases are TGCGCCAGCAGCCAAGAGGGACGCGGGGGGACTTACAATGAGCAGTTCTTC. The encoded protein is CASSQEGRGGTYNEQFF.

In its sample, this clone was seen a few times. V usage is TRBV15 and J usage is TRBJ1-6; possible D gene TRBD1, 5 bases. This CDR3 region has 13 residues. Trimming took 0 bases from V and 14 from J, leaving 11 bases between them. Germline CDR1 and CDR2: LNHNV and YYDKDF (reference sequence). The CDR3 loop is CATSRDWGDSLHF. CDR3 nucleotide sequence: TGTGCCACCAGCAGAGATTGGGGGGATTCCCTCCACTTT.

The chain employs TRBV5-6 and TRBJ1-4; 9 bases line up with TRBD1. The trim removed 1 base at V and 8 bases at J, leaving 6 bases unmatched. CDR3 size: 15 residues. CDR1 and CDR2 (germline): SGHDT, YYEEEE. The CDR3 nucleotides read TGTGCCAGCAGCTTGTCTCAGGGGACAGGGGAAAAACTGTTTTTT. This translates into CASSLSQGTGEKLFF.

This clone has only one observation. The J gene is TRBJ2-2, the V gene TRBV18; D is possibly TRBD2 (5 bases). The CDR3 sequence is 14 residues long. Germline V gives CDR1 KGHSH, CDR2 LQKENI. With 6 bases removed from V and 4 bases from J, the gap between germline ends came to 12 bases. The CDR3 loop reads CASSPGKGTGELFF. The CDR3 DNA is TGTGCCAGCTCTCCGGGAAAGGGCACCGGGGAGCTGTTTTTT.

As DNA, the CDR3 is TGTGCCAGCAGCCCTATAGCGGGGAGGTTATCCGGGGAGCTGTTTTTT. Protein product: CASSPIAGRLSGELFF. The chain combines TRBV9 with TRBJ2-2; 8 bases align to TRBD2. This CDR3 has 16 residues. From germline, CDR1 is SGDLS and CDR2 YYNGEE. V lost 4 bases and J lost 6; bases outside the gene matches: 11.

The gene calls are TRBV28 and TRBJ1-1; D unclear. Germline values: CDR1 MDHEN, CDR2 SYDVKM. Trimming pared 4 bases from V and 0 bases from J, leaving 6 bases between. This CDR3 contains 13 residues. The CDR3 spells CASSSDMNTEAFF. The CDR3 DNA is TGTGCCAGCAGTTCAGACATGAACACTGAAGCTTTCTTT.

This sequence joins TRBV28 and TRBJ2-1, with D unclear. The CDR3 consists of 13 residues. The V gene's germline CDR1 is MDHEN and CDR2 SYDVKM. Trimming shortened V by 2 bases and J by 10 bases, and 12 bases separated the two germline ends. CDR3 amino acids: CASSLRLGDEQFF. In DNA, the CDR3 is TGTGCCAGCAGTTTAAGGCTAGGCGACGAGCAGTTCTTC.

Regarding this clone: A much bigger clone sits one base away, suggesting this may be a read error. The chain carries TRBV2 and TRBJ1-5; 10 bases map to TRBD1. The V gene's germline CDR1 is SNHLY and CDR2 FYNNEI. V was clipped by 6 bases and J by 6 bases; unmatched bases: 2. The CDR3 covers 13 residues. The CDR3 loop reads CASRGTGAQPQHF. CDR3 sequence (DNA): TGTGCCAGCAGGGGGACAGGGGCTCAGCCCCAGCATTTT.

In regard to this clone: This CDR3 is also generated by other DNA sequences in the sample. V gene TRBV18 combines with J gene TRBJ2-5; no clear D. There are 11 residues in the CDR3. With 3 bases removed from V and 4 bases from J, the gap between germline ends came to 3 bases. In germline, CDR1 is KGHSH, CDR2 LQKENI. CDR3 DNA: TGTGCCAGCTCACCGGGAGAGACCCAGTACTTC. This sequence encodes CASSPGETQYF.

Note on this clone: Additional DNA sequences in this sample encode the identical CDR3. The CDR3 coding sequence is TGTGCCAGTAGTATCCAGGGGCCTGGGGCCAACGTCCTGACTTTC. Amino acid sequence: CASSIQGPGANVLTF. The chain has TRBV19 and TRBJ2-6, with D perhaps TRBD1 (6 bases). The CDR3 consists of 15 residues. CDR1 and CDR2 from the germline V gene are LNHDA and SQIVND (reference sequence). V dropped 3 bases and J dropped 2 bases, with 8 bases sitting between them.

The chain carries TRBV6-6 and TRBJ1-6, with TRBD1 matching 9 bases. In germline, CDR1 is MNHNY, CDR2 SVGAGI (reference sequence). V was clipped by 7 bases and J by 3 bases; unmatched bases: 7. CDR3 length equals 16 residues. The CDR3 is CASTDLDRGYNSPLHF. The CDR3 DNA reads TGTGCCAGCACCGACCTGGACAGGGGCTATAATTCACCCCTCCACTTT.

This sequence joins TRBV7-2 and TRBJ2-7, with unresolved D. Germline V gives CDR1 SGHTA, CDR2 FQGNSA. Trimming removed 5 bases at V and 2 bases at J, with 13 bases between. The CDR3 is 14 residues long. CDR3 in amino acids: CASSADSGPYEQYF. In nucleotides, the CDR3 is TGTGCCAGCAGCGCTGACTCGGGTCCCTACGAGCAGTACTTC.

This clone was counted at least ten times. The chain links TRBV7-9 to TRBJ2-3, with TRBD2 identical over 7 bases. The V gene's germline CDR1 is SEHNR and CDR2 FQNEAQ (reference sequence). V shed 4 bases, J shed 6 bases, and the junction held 7 bases outside the gene matches. The length of the CDR3 is 14 residues. DNA of the CDR3: TGTGCCAGCAGCTCTGGACTAGATGGGGATACGCAGTATTTT. As protein: CASSSGLDGDTQYF.

This clone was seen only once. The V call is TRBV6-5, the J call TRBJ1-2; 7 bases are shared with TRBD1. This CDR3 spans 14 amino acids. Germline V gives CDR1 MNHEY, CDR2 SVGAGI. V shed 6 bases and J 6 bases; nucleotides not matched to a gene: 10. The CDR3 DNA is TGTGCCAGCAGCCCCATGACAGGGAGGAATGGCTACACCTTC. Its translation: CASSPMTGRNGYTF.

The rearrangement links TRBV7-9 to TRBJ1-5; the match to TRBD1 covers 9 bases. Germline V gives CDR1 SEHNR, CDR2 FQNEAQ (reference sequence). The CDR3 is 17 amino acids. The V and J ends lost 0 bases and 10 bases, in that order; junction bases with no gene match: 13. CDR3 protein: CASSLATAGTGSLPQHF. As DNA, the CDR3 is TGTGCCAGCAGCTTAGCTACCGCCGGGACAGGGTCCTTACCCCAGCATTTT.

The chain recombines TRBV10-3 with TRBJ1-1; D is uncertain. The length of the CDR3 is 15 residues. Trimming removed 6 bases from V and 2 bases from J, with 16 bases in between. CDR1 is ENHRY, CDR2 SYGVKD, per germline. CDR3 in amino acids: CAIRPSQGVNTEAFF. The CDR3 DNA reads as TGTGCCATCAGACCCTCCCAAGGAGTTAACACTGAAGCTTTCTTT.

This clone has ten or more counts. The chain recombines TRBV5-8 with TRBJ1-5, with TRBD1 matching 9 bases. Per the germline V gene, CDR1 is SGHTS and CDR2 is YDEGEE. Germline trimming cut 8 bases from V and 4 bases from J; bases unmatched to any gene: 10. The CDR3 runs to 15 residues. The CDR3 sequence: CASQGGQGRNQPQHF. The CDR3 DNA sequence: TGTGCCAGTCAGGGGGGACAGGGCAGGAATCAGCCCCAGCATTTT.